The 4 T cell receptor beta chains in this list originate from one sample, sequenced in a study of T-cell memory formation after mild COVID-19. One entry per CDR3 protein, called by TCRdb with MiXCR from the 5' RACE reads. This table has some 40,000 distinct CDR3 sequences, about 6% appearing once. Sequencing was carried out using PBMCs or a T cell subset sorted from them (not recorded which). Receptors were obtained from an adult who had mild COVID-19 (a few samples of this study predate the infection). Cell type and time point are not known.

This clonotype was recorded many times. The chain employs TRBV5-1 and TRBJ1-4, with TRBD1 as a possible D gene (5 bases). The CDR3 length is 15 residues. Trimming shortened V by 4 bases and J by 3 bases, and 13 bases separated the two germline ends. CDR1 and CDR2 (germline): SGHRS, YFSETQ. The CDR3 reads CASSPRQLPNEKLFF. The CDR3 DNA reads as TGCGCCAGCAGCCCAAGACAGCTACCTAATGAAAAACTGTTTTTT.

This clonotype was detected ten times or more. The CDR3 DNA sequence: TGTGCCAGCAGCTCCAAGGGAGCGGGAGGCTACGAGCAGTACTTC. Protein sequence: CASSSKGAGGYEQYF. The V and J genes are TRBV7-2 and TRBJ2-7; 9 bases line up with TRBD2. CDR1 is SGHTA, CDR2 FQGNSA, per germline. There are 15 residues in the CDR3. J lost 3 bases, V lost 4 bases, and 7 bases had no gene match.

This clonotype was detected many times. The chain couples TRBV3-1 to TRBJ2-1; no clear D gene. The CDR3 has 12 amino acids. Trimming removed 0 bases at V and 12 bases at J, with 9 bases between. Germline V lookup: CDR1 LGHDT, CDR2 YNNKEL (reference sequence). CDR3: CASSQDQVRQFF. In nucleotides, the CDR3 is TGTGCCAGCAGCCAAGATCAAGTGAGGCAGTTCTTC.

This clonotype was detected ten times or more. The V and J genes are TRBV10-2 and TRBJ1-5, with 9 bases matching TRBD1. The CDR3 runs to 15 residues. V was pared by 5 bases and J by 0 bases, with 2 bases of the junction left unmatched. Germline V gene sequence: CDR1 WSHSY, CDR2 SAAADI. CDR3 nucleotides: TGCGCCAGCAGTAGGGGACAGGGTAGCAATCAGCCCCAGCATTTT. As protein: CASSRGQGSNQPQHF.